This T cell receptor beta chain stems from a study of response to subunit inactivated influenza vaccine. The V gene end was trimmed by 3 bases and the J gene end by 1 base; junction bases not matched to a gene: 9. Germline-derived CDR1 and CDR2 are SGHRS and YFSETQ. There are 16 residues in the CDR3. From the RT-PCR reads, TCRdb called clonotypes with MiXCR, one entry per CDR3 protein. The data hold under 200,000 distinct CDR3 sequences, with over 9.5% observed a single time. Many counts were recorded for this clonotype. This same sample was also part of a study on T cells expressing NK-cell markers. That investigation notes: What made the TCR beta cDNA was 5'RACE template switching with UMIs. Restriction of the sorted population to alpha-beta TCR T cells was achieved in several experiments with an anti-gamma-delta TCR antibody.

The origin of this receptor is a man aged 45-65 years who received an inactivated influenza vaccine. The rearrangement uses TRBV5-1 and TRBJ2-7; 8 bases match TRBD2. Sequencing used CD8+ T cells sorted from PBMCs, obtained 11 to 12 days after vaccination. CDR3 DNA sequence: TGCGCCAGCAGCTCGGCGCCGGGGGGGGTATCCTACGAGCAGTACTTC. Residues: CASSSAPGGVSYEQYF.